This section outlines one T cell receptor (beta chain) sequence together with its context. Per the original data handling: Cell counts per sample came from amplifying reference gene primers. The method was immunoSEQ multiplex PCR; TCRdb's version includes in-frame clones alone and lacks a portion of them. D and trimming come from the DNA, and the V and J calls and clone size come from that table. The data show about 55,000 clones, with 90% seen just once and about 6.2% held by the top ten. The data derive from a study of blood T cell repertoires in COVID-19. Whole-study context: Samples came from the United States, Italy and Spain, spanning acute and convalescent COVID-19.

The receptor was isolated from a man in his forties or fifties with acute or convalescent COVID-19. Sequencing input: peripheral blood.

CDR3 loop: CASSPLAGLQETQYF. The CDR3, as DNA: TGTGCCAGCTCACCTCTAGCGGGACTACAAGAGACCCAGTACTTC. This rearrangement joins TRBV18 to TRBJ2-5, with TRBD2 matching 9 bases. This CDR3 has 15 amino acids. The germline V gene encodes CDR1 KGHSH and CDR2 LQKENI. V gave up 3 bases and J gave up 2 bases; unmatched junction bases: 4.